The 23 T cell receptor beta chains below come from one sample, sequenced in a study of T-cell reconstitution after alpha-beta-depleted transplantation in children (dated by TCRdb to 2016 to 2018). To prepare the library, PCR was applied. These reads were obtained on an Illumina HiSeq 2500. To normalize quantification of the TCRbeta repertoire, the TCR libraries were built with molecular barcoding that relied on unique molecular identifiers. In-frame beta chains were kept once TCRdb had trimmed the public reads at Q25 with fastp and called clones with MiXCR. Rows with one shared CDR3 protein collapse into an entry with the most common genes and DNA. A total of 80,000 to 95,000 distinct CDR3 sequences appear in this sample, about 8% of them only once. The ten top clones hold 5.5% to 7% of the sample. The specimen comprised PBMCs from the stem cell graft donor, sampled from the stem cell graft. These receptors were taken from a human donor who donated a stem cell graft to a child with congenital amegakaryocytic thrombocytopenia.

The V and J genes are TRBV18 and TRBJ2-2, with TRBD2 identical over 14 bases. V dropped 6 bases and J dropped 5; count of bases not matched to a gene: 8. In germline, CDR1 is KGHSH, CDR2 LQKENI. This CDR3 is 17 amino acids long. CDR3 in DNA: TGTGCCAGCTCGCAGGGGACTAGCGGGAGTGGAACCGGGGAGCTGTTTTTT. As protein: CASSQGTSGSGTGELFF. Full variable domain (outside the CDR3, taken from reference TRBV18 and TRBJ2-2): NAGVMQNPRHLVRRRGQEARLRCSPMKGHSHVYWYRQLPEEGLKFMVYLQKENIIDESGMPKERFSAEFPKEGPSILRIQQVVRGDSAAYFCASSQGTSGSGTGELFFGEGSRLTVL.

This clonotype occurred many times. The chain uses TRBV7-8 and TRBJ2-7, with D perhaps matching TRBD1 (6 bases). Germline-derived CDR1 and CDR2 are SGHVS and FQNEAQ. This CDR3 contains 14 residues. Deletions cut 5 bases from V and 3 bases from J, with 14 bases between. Here the CDR3 DNA reads TGTGCCAGCAGCCCGAGGGGGTCGATCTACGAGCAGTACTTC. Translating gives CASSPRGSIYEQYF.

This clonotype was detected many times. This chain connects TRBV5-1 to TRBJ1-4; 7 bases are a match to TRBD1. The CDR3 totals 13 residues. Per germline, CDR1 SGHRS and CDR2 YFSETQ. J gave up 7 bases and V 5 bases, and 5 bases lay outside the gene matches. CDR3 region: CASREDRVEKLFF. CDR3 nucleotides: TGCGCCAGCAGGGAAGACAGGGTTGAAAAACTGTTTTTT.

This clonotype was observed many times. The chain combines TRBV5-1 with TRBJ2-5, with D maybe TRBD2 (6 bases). V lost 4 bases to trimming and J lost 1 base, with 11 bases between them. Germline V gives CDR1 SGHRS, CDR2 YFSETQ. CDR3 length: 14 residues. CDR3 bases: TGCGCCAGCAGCCTATGGGACTTCCAAGAGACCCAGTACTTC. Its translation is CASSLWDFQETQYF.

This clonotype has a count of ten or more. This chain uses TRBV5-1 with TRBJ2-7; D is undetermined. The CDR3 totals 15 residues. Trimming took 4 bases from V and 3 from J, leaving 17 bases between them. Germline loops: CDR1 SGHRS, CDR2 YFSETQ. The CDR3 here is CASSLQGSSNYEQYF. Here the CDR3 DNA reads TGCGCCAGCAGCCTGCAAGGGTCCAGTAACTACGAGCAGTACTTC. Full variable domain (rest looked up from reference TRBV5-1 and TRBJ2-7): KAGVTQTPRYLIKTRGQQVTLSCSPISGHRSVSWYQQTPGQGLQFLFEYFSETQRNKGNFPGRFSGRQFSNSRSEMNVSTLELGDSALYLCASSLQGSSNYEQYFGPGTRLTVT.

There are many counts of this clonotype. Written as DNA, the CDR3 is TGTGCCAGCACTAAAAGCCACGACAGCCCCTCTGGAAACACCATATATTTT. This translates into CASTKSHDSPSGNTIYF. The rearrangement joins TRBV12-3 or TRBV12-4 to TRBJ1-3; D might be TRBD1 (5 bases). Trimming took off 7 bases at V and 0 bases at J, with 19 bases between the two ends. The CDR3 is 17 residues long.

This clonotype was counted many times. This rearrangement joins TRBV12-3 or TRBV12-4 to TRBJ2-6; perhaps TRBD1 as D (6 bases). Deletions cut 6 bases from V and 0 bases from J, with 12 bases between. The CDR3 contains 16 residues. This CDR3 reads CASSPRGGSGANVLTF. As DNA, the CDR3 is TGTGCCAGCAGCCCTCGAGGGGGCTCTGGGGCCAACGTCCTGACTTTC.

This clonotype came up a few times. This may be a read error: a much more frequent sequence differs by one nucleotide. The V gene is TRBV20-1, the J gene TRBJ2-3; perhaps TRBD2 as D (5 bases). Germline CDR1 reads DFQATT; CDR2 reads SNEGSKA (reference sequence). This CDR3 region has 19 residues. In DNA form, the CDR3 reads TGCTGTGCTAGAGATCTCCTCGGGAAATTACGGGTTAGCACAGATACGCAGTATTTT. Protein product: CCARDLLGKLRVSTDTQYF.

This clonotype was detected many times. One end of the junction fails to match germline, which may point to a read error. The V and J genes are TRBV7-2 and TRBJ2-1; 12 bases are shared with TRBD2. Germline assignment: CDR1 SGHTA and CDR2 FQGNSA. This CDR3 is 15 amino acids long. The DNA for the CDR3 is TGTGCCAGCAGCCTAGCGGGGGGGATGTACAATGAGCAGTTCTTC. Encoded protein: CASSLAGGMYNEQFF.

At least ten counts were recorded for this clonotype. The chain combines TRBV12-3 or TRBV12-4 with TRBJ2-1; TRBD2 agrees at 8 bases. Losses at the gene ends were 6 bases for V and 3 bases for J; bases not matched to a gene: 13. The CDR3 contains 17 residues. CDR3 DNA sequence: TGTGCCAGCAGGAGGGACCCCGGGGGGGAGGGCTACAATGAGCAGTTCTTC. Translation gives CASRRDPGGEGYNEQFF.

This clonotype was counted ten times or more. V gene TRBV12-3 or TRBV12-4 combines with J gene TRBJ1-1; a possible D gene is TRBD1 (5 bases). V lost 6 bases and J 1 base, leaving 12 bases between the germline ends. The CDR3 consists of 14 residues. CDR3 region: CASRSSTENTEAFF. The CDR3 DNA is TGTGCCAGCAGATCCTCGACAGAGAACACTGAAGCTTTCTTT.

There are many counts of this clonotype. The rearrangement joins TRBV12-3 or TRBV12-4 to TRBJ2-3; 8 bases map to TRBD2. V shed 7 bases and J 5 bases; nucleotides not matched to a gene: 8. CDR3 length equals 14 residues. In DNA form, the CDR3 reads TGTGCCAGCACCCTTAGCGGGATGGAAGATACGCAGTATTTT. It encodes CASTLSGMEDTQYF.

The DNA of the CDR3 is TGTGCCAGCAGCTTAGGACCCGGGCTAACTGAAGCTTTCTTT. This codes for CASSLGPGLTEAFF. The V gene is TRBV7-2, the J gene TRBJ1-1; D is unclear. V lost 1 base and J lost 5, with 11 bases in between. Germline V lookup: CDR1 SGHTA, CDR2 FQGNSA. This CDR3 comprises 14 residues.

Remarks on this clonotype: Given a much more abundant clone one base away, this may be a read error. V usage is TRBV15 and J usage is TRBJ2-2; 10 bases agree with TRBD2. This CDR3 contains 17 residues. Germline V gene lookup returns CDR1 LNHNV and CDR2 YYDKDF (reference sequence). The CDR3 sequence is CAISPRTSGMNTGELFF. CDR3 nucleotide sequence: TGTGCCATCAGCCCCCGGACTAGCGGAATGAACACCGGGGAGCTGTTTTTT.

This clonotype came up a few times. The chain carries TRBV7-6 and TRBJ2-3, with TRBD2 matching over 8 bases. The CDR3 is 16 residues long. V shed 4 bases, J shed 6 bases, and the junction held 12 bases outside the gene matches. Germline assignment: CDR1 SGHVS and CDR2 FNYEAQ. The DNA of the CDR3 is TGTGCCAGCAGCTGGGGCGAGCGGGGGCCGGGGGATACGCAGTATTTT. It codes for CASSWGERGPGDTQYF.

Judged by abundance, this clonotype is medium-sized. The V call is TRBV5-1, the J call TRBJ2-1; D not certain. CDR1 and CDR2 from the germline V gene are SGHRS and YFSETQ. This CDR3 region has 12 residues. Trimming removed 5 bases from V and 4 bases from J, with 7 bases in between. Here the CDR3 reads CASRLIYNEQFF. In DNA form, the CDR3 reads TGCGCCAGCAGACTAATTTACAATGAGCAGTTCTTC.

This clonotype was counted many times. In DNA form, the CDR3 reads TGTGCCAGCAGCTTAAATCGGGGGTCCTACGAGCAGTACTTC. This translates into CASSLNRGSYEQYF. The genes are TRBV7-2 and TRBJ2-7; tentatively, D is TRBD2 (6 bases). The CDR3 is 14 residues long. Germline loops: CDR1 SGHTA, CDR2 FQGNSA. V was clipped by 2 bases and J by 1 base, with 9 bases between them.

This clonotype was seen at least ten times. The gene calls are TRBV5-1 and TRBJ1-1; maybe TRBD1 (6 bases). Deletions cut 2 bases from V and 4 bases from J, with 15 bases between. Germline V lookup: CDR1 SGHRS, CDR2 YFSETQ. The CDR3 has 15 residues. DNA of the CDR3: TGCGCCAGCAGCTTCGAGGCACAGGGATCCACTGAAGCTTTCTTT. Translated, it gives CASSFEAQGSTEAFF.

This clonotype was detected many times. The DNA for the CDR3 is TGCAGTGCTAGACGACAGGGGGCAATCAGGAATTCACCCCTCCACTTT. Protein sequence: CSARRQGAIRNSPLHF. The chain links TRBV20-1 to TRBJ1-6; 10 positions match TRBD1. CDR1 DFQATT and CDR2 SNEGSKA come from the germline V gene (reference sequence). The CDR3 contains 16 residues. J was trimmed by 7 bases and V by 2 bases; bases with no gene match: 8.

In its sample, this clonotype was seen many times. This rearrangement joins TRBV20-1 to TRBJ2-4; 8 bases are a match to TRBD2. Trimming took 7 bases from V and 1 from J; bases not matched to a gene: 9. Germline CDR1 and CDR2: DFQATT and SNEGSKA (reference sequence). The CDR3 consists of 15 residues. CDR3 protein: CSVGEREPAKNIQYF. In nucleotides, the CDR3 is TGCAGTGTGGGTGAGCGGGAGCCGGCCAAAAACATTCAGTACTTC.

The rearrangement links TRBV4-2 to TRBJ2-5; 15 bases agree with TRBD2. The CDR3 sequence is 19 residues long. Germline trimming cut 5 bases from V and 2 bases from J; bases unmatched to any gene: 12. Germline assignment: CDR1 LGHNA and CDR2 YNFKEQ. CDR3 in amino acids: CASSKGLAGGGGLQETQYF. The CDR3 bases are TGTGCCAGCAGCAAGGGACTAGCGGGAGGTGGAGGGTTACAAGAGACCCAGTACTTC.

This clonotype appeared many times. The chain uses TRBV5-1 and TRBJ2-3; D not resolved. The length of the CDR3 is 15 residues. Between the trimmed V and J ends, which lost 4 bases and 4 bases, there was a span of 16 bases. Per the germline V gene, CDR1 is SGHRS and CDR2 is YFSETQ. Written as DNA, the CDR3 is TGCGCCAGCAGCCCCGCGAGTTGGGGTGCAGATACGCAGTATTTT. Residues: CASSPASWGADTQYF.

This clonotype was recorded at least ten times. The chain uses TRBV29-1 and TRBJ2-2; 7 bases align to TRBD1. V lost 4 bases to trimming and J lost 5 bases; unmatched junction nucleotides: 13. From germline, CDR1 is SQVTM and CDR2 ANQGSEA. The CDR3 consists of 16 residues. Here the CDR3 DNA reads TGCAGCGTTGGGACAGGAACCATCACTGGGACCGGGGAGCTGTTTTTT. Amino acid sequence: CSVGTGTITGTGELFF.